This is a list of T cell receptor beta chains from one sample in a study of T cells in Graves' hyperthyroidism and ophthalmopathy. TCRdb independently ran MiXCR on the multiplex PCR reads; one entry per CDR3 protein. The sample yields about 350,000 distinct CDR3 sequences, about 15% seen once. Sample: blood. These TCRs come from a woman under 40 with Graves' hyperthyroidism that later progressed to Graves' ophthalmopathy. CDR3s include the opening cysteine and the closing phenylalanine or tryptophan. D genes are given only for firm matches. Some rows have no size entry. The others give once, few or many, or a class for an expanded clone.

CDR3nt: TGTGCCAGCAGCTCACGACAGGGCCGAGAGACCCAGTACTTC
CDR3aa: CASSSRQGRETQYF
v_gene: TRBV7-9
abundance: many
d_gene: TRBD1
j_gene: TRBJ2-5

CDR3nt: TGCGCCAGCAGCTTGGAGTACAGGGGGAAGTACGAGCAGTACTTC
CDR3aa: CASSLEYRGKYEQYF
v_gene: TRBV5-1
abundance: many
d_gene: TRBD1
j_gene: TRBJ2-7

CDR3nt: TGTGCCAGCAGTTTGGTGTCTAGCGGTTACAATGAGCAGTTCTTC
CDR3aa: CASSLVSSGYNEQFF
v_gene: TRBV27
abundance: .
d_gene: TRBD2
j_gene: TRBJ2-1

CDR3nt: TGTGCCAGCAGCGTAGTCTCAGACACAGATACGCAGTATTTT
CDR3aa: CASSVVSDTDTQYF
v_gene: TRBV9
abundance: .
d_gene: .
j_gene: TRBJ2-3

CDR3nt: TGCGCCAGCAGCCAAGTTGGCCGAGTTCTGTTTTTT
CDR3aa: CASSQVGRVLFF
v_gene: TRBV4-1
abundance: .
d_gene: .
j_gene: TRBJ1-4

CDR3nt: TGTGCCAGCAGGACCGGGACTCTCCAAGAGACCCAGTACTTC
CDR3aa: CASRTGTLQETQYF
v_gene: TRBV28
abundance: many
d_gene: .
j_gene: TRBJ2-5

CDR3nt: TGTGCCAGCAGTTCTATTTTACTAGCGGTCCCCTACAATGAGCAGTTCTTC
CDR3aa: CASSSILLAVPYNEQFF
v_gene: TRBV28
abundance: many
d_gene: TRBD2
j_gene: TRBJ2-1

CDR3nt: TGCGCCAGCAGCTTGTCGGCTGGGGACCAGTACTTC
CDR3aa: CASSLSAGDQYF
v_gene: TRBV5-1
abundance: few
d_gene: .
j_gene: TRBJ2-5

CDR3nt: TGTGCCGGCAGCTTAATTGGGCAGGGGAACACTGAAGCTTTCTTT
CDR3aa: CAGSLIGQGNTEAFF
v_gene: TRBV13
abundance: .
d_gene: .
j_gene: TRBJ1-1

CDR3nt: TGCGCCAGCAGCCAAGATTCCTTTGACAGTGGGAGAGTGTGGGGCGAGCAGTACTTC
CDR3aa: CASSQDSFDSGRVWGEQYF
v_gene: TRBV4-1
abundance: .
d_gene: .
j_gene: TRBJ2-7

CDR3nt: TGTGCCAGCAGCTTGGAGGGCGATGGGGGAAGGCGGTACTTC
CDR3aa: CASSLEGDGGRRYF
v_gene: TRBV5-6
abundance: many
d_gene: .
j_gene: TRBJ2-7

CDR3nt: TGTGCCAGCATCGCCTCACCCCCCTACGAGCAGTACTTC
CDR3aa: CASIASPPYEQYF
v_gene: TRBV28
abundance: many
d_gene: .
j_gene: TRBJ2-7

CDR3nt: TGTGCCACCAGCAGAGGATCGGGCGGCAGCTCTGGAAACACCATATATTTT
CDR3aa: CATSRGSGGSSGNTIYF
v_gene: TRBV15
abundance: .
d_gene: .
j_gene: TRBJ1-3

CDR3nt: TGTGCCAGCAGTGCAGACAGTATGAACACTGAAGCTTTCTTT
CDR3aa: CASSADSMNTEAFF
v_gene: TRBV28
abundance: many
d_gene: .
j_gene: TRBJ1-1

CDR3nt: TGTGCCAGCAGCGTAGCCGGTGCACCTAATCAGCCCCAGCATTTT
CDR3aa: CASSVAGAPNQPQHF
v_gene: TRBV9
abundance: .
d_gene: .
j_gene: TRBJ1-5